The 20 T cell receptor beta chains reported below all come from one sample, sequenced in a study of blood T cell repertoires in COVID-19. Sequenced by immunoSEQ multiplex PCR; TCRdb stores in-frame clones only, minus some. The sample yields roughly 250,000 clones, about 85% seen once. The sample comprised peripheral blood. The source is a human donor with COVID-19, enrolled during active disease. The donor label of this sample is uncertain.

The gene calls are TRBV5-5 and TRBJ1-3; D uncertain. Trimming stripped 0 bases from V and 0 bases from J, with 7 bases between. CDR1 and CDR2 (germline): SGHKS, YYEKEE (reference sequence). This CDR3 is built from 15 residues. The CDR3 DNA is TGTGCCAGCAGCTTGGGAGCGCTCTCTGGAAACACCATATATTTT. It encodes CASSLGALSGNTIYF.

The chain links TRBV4-3 to TRBJ1-2; 8 bases line up with TRBD1. CDR3 length equals 14 residues. Germline V gene data show CDR1 as LGHNA and CDR2 as YSLEER. The junction had 6 bases not matched to a gene; V was cut back by 3 bases and J by 6 bases. CDR3 in amino acids: CASSHLDRGNGYTF. The CDR3 nucleotides are TGCGCCAGCAGCCATCTCGACAGGGGTAATGGCTACACCTTC.

This clone occurred a few times. V is TRBV7-2 and J is TRBJ1-6; D is unclear. The CDR3 has 17 residues. Germline V gene data show CDR1 as SGHTA and CDR2 as FQGNSA. Between the trimmed V and J ends, which lost 1 base and 2 bases, there was a span of 12 bases. CDR3 sequence (DNA): TGTGCCAGCAGCTTAGGGCAGAAAGTCCCCTATAATTCACCCCTCCACTTT. This gives the protein CASSLGQKVPYNSPLHF.

The rearrangement links TRBV19 to TRBJ2-3, with 12 bases matching TRBD2. CDR1 is LNHDA, CDR2 SQIVND, per germline (reference sequence). There are 18 residues in the CDR3. J was trimmed by 4 bases and V by 5 bases; bases with no gene match: 13. CDR3 DNA sequence: TGTGCCAGTAGTCCCCGGACTAGCGGGACGCTTGGGGCAGATACGCAGTATTTT. This codes for CASSPRTSGTLGADTQYF.

This chain uses TRBV28 with TRBJ1-5; 8 positions match TRBD1. CDR3 size: 14 residues. The germline V gene encodes CDR1 MDHEN and CDR2 SYDVKM. After removal of 2 bases from V and 6 bases from J, the junction contained 3 bases not matched to a gene. CDR3 sequence reads: CASSLDRGGQPQHF. The CDR3 bases are TGTGCCAGCAGTTTAGACAGGGGAGGTCAGCCCCAGCATTTT.

This rearrangement joins TRBV2 to TRBJ2-7; 7 bases match TRBD2. V shed 2 bases, J shed 5 bases, and the junction held 3 bases outside the gene matches. This CDR3 has 13 amino acids. Germline V CDR1 and CDR2: SNHLY, FYNNEI. The CDR3 spells CASSEYRGDEQYF. CDR3 DNA: TGTGCCAGCAGTGAATATCGGGGGGACGAGCAGTACTTC.

V is TRBV3-1 (or the pseudogene TRBV3-2) and J is TRBJ2-5; no definite D call. V lost 4 bases and J lost 0, with 6 bases in between. Germline CDR1 LGHDT, CDR2 YNNKEL (reference sequence). CDR3 size: 13 residues. CDR3 DNA: TGTGCCAGCAGCCCCGGGTACCAAGAGACCCAGTACTTC. Translating gives CASSPGYQETQYF.

V is TRBV11-2 and J is TRBJ1-2, with 9 bases lining up with TRBD1. The germline V gene has CDR1 SGHAT and CDR2 FQNNGV. The V gene end was trimmed by 0 bases and the J gene end by 8 bases; junction bases not matched to a gene: 7. CDR3 size: 15 residues. In nucleotides, the CDR3 is TGTGCCAGCAGCTTAGACTGGGACAGGGTAATCGGCTACACCTTC. Translating gives CASSLDWDRVIGYTF.

The genes are TRBV11-2 and TRBJ2-7; 8 bases line up with TRBD2. The CDR3 is made up of 15 amino acids. Trimming took 5 bases from V and 5 from J; bases not matched to a gene: 11. The germline gives CDR1 SGHAT, CDR2 FQNNGV. The CDR3 DNA sequence: TGTGCCAGCAGCATCGGACTAGCTGGGATCGACGAGCAGTACTTC. Protein product: CASSIGLAGIDEQYF.

CDR3 sequence reads: CASSLPIAGGELFF. The CDR3 DNA reads TGTGCCAGCAGCCTACCCATCGCGGGCGGGGAGCTGTTTTTT. The rearrangement links TRBV5-4 to TRBJ2-2, with a tentative D call TRBD2 (5 bases). The germline gives CDR1 SGHNT, CDR2 YYREEE (reference sequence). The germline V and J ends were trimmed by 4 bases and 7 bases, with 14 bases remaining between them. The CDR3 loop spans 14 amino acids.

The chain combines TRBV30 with TRBJ1-2; D might be TRBD1 (6 bases). This CDR3 comprises 13 residues. Germline CDR1 GTSNPN, CDR2 SVGIG (reference sequence). V lost 1 base, J lost 8 bases, and 14 bases lay in between. DNA of the CDR3: TGTGCCTGGAGTGCAGGACAGTTGATGGGCTACACCTTC. It translates to CAWSAGQLMGYTF.

This chain links TRBV24-1 with TRBJ1-5; 9 bases match TRBD1. The CDR3 length is 14 residues. Trimming took 9 bases from V and 3 from J; bases not matched to a gene: 5. Germline assignment: CDR1 KGHDR and CDR2 SFDVKD. The DNA of the CDR3 is TGTGCCACCTACAGGGGGCTGGTCAATCAGCCCCAGCATTTT. Encoded protein: CATYRGLVNQPQHF.

This clone appeared once. The CDR3: CASSLGQVVPDTQYF. The CDR3 DNA follows: TGTGCCAGCAGCCTGGGACAGGTGGTTCCAGATACGCAGTATTTT. The chain has TRBV7-9 and TRBJ2-3; 8 nucleotides align to TRBD1. The CDR3 length is 15 residues. Germline loops: CDR1 SEHNR, CDR2 FQNEAQ (reference sequence). With V trimmed by 5 bases and J by 4 bases, 8 bases remained unmatched.

The chain uses TRBV19 and TRBJ1-2; 8 positions agree with TRBD1. The junction had 2 bases not matched to a gene; V was cut back by 8 bases and J by 3 bases. Germline V lookup: CDR1 LNHDA, CDR2 SQIVND (reference sequence). The CDR3 extends over 12 amino acids. The chain's CDR3 is CASSTGDYGYTF. In nucleotides, the CDR3 is TGTGCCAGTTCGACAGGGGACTATGGCTACACCTTC.

The rearrangement joins TRBV19 to TRBJ2-7, with 7 bases fitting TRBD1. The germline CDR1 and CDR2 sequences are LNHDA and SQIVND (reference sequence). J gave up 2 bases and V 4 bases, and 8 bases lay outside the gene matches. CDR3 size: 15 residues. The CDR3 nucleotides are TGTGCCAGTAGTAATAGCAGGGGGAACACCTACGAGCAGTACTTC. Protein: CASSNSRGNTYEQYF.

The chain links TRBV5-1 to TRBJ2-2; no firm D call. Trimming shortened V by 5 bases and J by 2 bases, and 13 bases separated the two germline ends. This CDR3 is built from 15 residues. CDR1 is SGHRS and CDR2 is YFSETQ in the germline V gene. CDR3 coding DNA: TGCGCCAGCAGTCTTCAGAACATTAACACCGGGGAGCTGTTTTTT. Its protein is CASSLQNINTGELFF.

The J gene is TRBJ1-1, the V gene TRBV6-5; 7 bases map to TRBD1. V lost 2 bases, J lost 7 bases, and 4 bases stayed unmatched. The CDR3 spans 13 residues. The germline V gene encodes CDR1 MNHEY and CDR2 SVGAGI. The CDR3 coding sequence is TGTGCCAGCAGTTACAACCCAGGGGGTGAAGCTTTCTTT. This translates into CASSYNPGGEAFF.

The chain couples TRBV10-3 to TRBJ1-5; 10 nucleotides line up with TRBD1. Losses at the gene ends were 5 bases for V and 5 bases for J; bases not matched to a gene: 3. The CDR3 has 14 amino acids. Germline V lookup: CDR1 ENHRY, CDR2 SYGVKD. CDR3 sequence: CAISPGTGDQPQHF. In DNA form, the CDR3 reads TGTGCCATCAGTCCAGGGACAGGGGATCAGCCCCAGCATTTT.

The CDR3 DNA is TGTGCCAGCAGTTTATTAAGTACAGGGGGCAGGGGAAACACCATATATTTT. Translating gives CASSLLSTGGRGNTIYF. This sequence joins TRBV28 and TRBJ1-3; 9 bases line up with TRBD1. CDR1 is MDHEN and CDR2 is SYDVKM in the germline V gene. Losses at the gene ends were 1 base for V and 4 bases for J; bases not matched to a gene: 8. The CDR3 covers 17 residues.

As to this clone: This CDR3 is also generated by other DNA sequences in the sample. The rearrangement uses TRBV4-3 and TRBJ2-7; 7 nucleotides line up with TRBD2. V lost 1 base and J lost 4; bases outside the gene matches: 4. CDR3 length equals 14 residues. Germline V lookup: CDR1 LGHNA, CDR2 YSLEER. CDR3 residues: CASSQAGGGYEQYF. The DNA for the CDR3 is TGCGCCAGCAGCCAAGCGGGGGGAGGGTACGAGCAGTACTTC.